Presented here are 29 T cell receptor beta chains from one specimen sequenced in a study of blood T cell repertoires in COVID-19. Sequenced by immunoSEQ multiplex PCR; TCRdb stores in-frame clones only, minus some. The sample consists of over 200,000 clones, 80% to 95% of them appearing once. The sample was peripheral blood. The origin of the receptors is a person aged 18-35 years with COVID-19, enrolled during active disease.

The chain links TRBV6-5 to TRBJ2-7; 7 nucleotides match TRBD1. Per the germline V gene, CDR1 is MNHEY and CDR2 is SVGAGI. The CDR3 is 15 amino acids. Trimming at V came to 2 bases and at J to 2 bases, leaving 6 bases not matched to a gene. The CDR3 here is CASSYEGTATYEQYF. DNA for the CDR3: TGTGCCAGCAGTTACGAAGGGACAGCTACCTACGAGCAGTACTTC.

The gene calls are TRBV19 and TRBJ2-5; 7 bases agree with TRBD1. The CDR3 covers 12 residues. Per germline, CDR1 LNHDA and CDR2 SQIVND (reference sequence). Trimming removed 8 bases from V and 0 bases from J; junction bases left unmatched: 0. The CDR3 is CASGQDQETQYF. The CDR3 DNA is TGTGCCAGTGGACAGGACCAAGAGACCCAGTACTTC.

This chain joins TRBV12-5 and TRBJ2-5; D might be TRBD2 (6 bases). The germline CDR1 and CDR2 sequences are LGHNT and FRNRAP. The CDR3 covers 15 residues. The ends were cut back, 5 bases at V and 1 base at J, with 14 bases in the middle. This CDR3 reads CASGPPGTPQETQYF. The CDR3 region has the DNA TGTGCTAGTGGTCCCCCCGGGACTCCCCAAGAGACCCAGTACTTC. The complete variable domain, with remaining parts taken from reference TRBV12-5 and TRBJ2-5, reads DARVTQTPRHKVTEMGQEVTMRCQPILGHNTVFWYRQTMMQGLELLAYFRNRAPLDDSGMPKDRFSAEMPDATLATLKIQPSEPRDSAVYFCASGPPGTPQETQYFGPGTRLLVL.

V gene TRBV6-1 combines with J gene TRBJ1-5; D remains unclear. V was trimmed by 4 bases and J by 6 bases, leaving 4 bases between them. CDR1 is MNHNS, CDR2 SASEGT, per germline. The CDR3 loop spans 11 amino acids. The CDR3 region has the DNA TGTGCCAGCAGTGCGAGTCAGCCCCAGCATTTT. Protein product: CASSASQPQHF.

V is TRBV15 and J is TRBJ1-4, with no clear D. Germline CDR1 reads LNHNV; CDR2 reads YYDKDF (reference sequence). The CDR3 has 13 amino acids. V lost 7 bases to trimming and J lost 8 bases, with 14 bases between them. The CDR3 nucleotides read TGTGCCACCACGCTTGGCGGGAGAGAAAAACTGTTTTTT. This sequence encodes CATTLGGREKLFF.

This clone was detected once. The V gene is TRBV7-9, the J gene TRBJ1-1, with unresolved D. Trimming took 4 bases from V and 6 from J, leaving 9 bases between them. The CDR3 totals 12 residues. Germline lookup yields CDR1 SEHNR and CDR2 FQNEAQ (reference sequence). Written as DNA, the CDR3 is TGTGCCAGCAGCTCCAGTGAACCTGAAGCTTTCTTT. Its translation is CASSSSEPEAFF.

V usage is TRBV7-8 and J usage is TRBJ1-5, with D maybe TRBD1 (5 bases). The V end was cut by 2 bases, the J end by 7 bases, with 18 bases between. The germline CDR1 and CDR2 sequences are SGHVS and FQNEAQ. CDR3 size: 16 residues. CDR3 sequence: CASSLNAQGWRQPQHF. Written as DNA, the CDR3 is TGTGCCAGCAGCTTAAATGCCCAGGGATGGCGGCAGCCCCAGCATTTT.

The DNA of the CDR3 is TGTGCCAGCAGTCCCCTAGGCAGGGGGTGGTCCCAGTACTTC. Its protein product is CASSPLGRGWSQYF. V usage is TRBV27 and J usage is TRBJ2-5; 7 positions match TRBD1. V lost 5 bases and J lost 9; bases outside the gene matches: 12. Germline V gives CDR1 MNHEY, CDR2 SMNVEV (reference sequence). CDR3 length: 14 amino acids.

A note on this clone: This specimen includes other DNA sequences encoding the same CDR3. The chain links TRBV19 to TRBJ2-7; weak D call: TRBD1 (6 bases). This CDR3 spans 15 amino acids. Trimming removed 5 bases at V and 2 bases at J, with 16 bases between. Germline V gene lookup returns CDR1 LNHDA and CDR2 SQIVND (reference sequence). The CDR3 bases are TGTGCCAGTAGTCCGAGGACAGCAAGCCCCTACGAGCAGTACTTC. Encoded protein: CASSPRTASPYEQYF.

This clone was observed a handful of times. The rearrangement links TRBV5-1 to TRBJ1-1; 10 bases fit TRBD1. The V gene's germline CDR1 is SGHRS and CDR2 YFSETQ. This CDR3 has 17 residues. With 3 bases clipped from V and 1 base from J, the junction kept 9 bases outside the gene matches. In nucleotides, the CDR3 is TGCGCCAGCAGCTCGGAGGGACAGGGGCACCCGAACACTGAAGCTTTCTTT. This sequence encodes CASSSEGQGHPNTEAFF.

The genes are TRBV19 and TRBJ1-2; the D is unclear. This CDR3 region has 14 residues. Germline CDR1 LNHDA, CDR2 SQIVND (reference sequence). The V end was cut by 10 bases, the J end by 1 base, with 16 bases between. The CDR3 sequence: CATSIGVGNYGYTF. CDR3 DNA: TGTGCCACCTCAATCGGAGTTGGTAACTATGGCTACACCTTC.

The V call is TRBV28, the J call TRBJ2-7; unclear D gene. This CDR3 spans 14 amino acids. Trimming took 7 bases from V and 5 from J, leaving 18 bases between them. Germline CDR1 reads MDHEN; CDR2 reads SYDVKM. CDR3 DNA sequence: TGTGCCAGCATGAGAAAATTCTGGAGTGACGAGCAGTACTTC. It specifies CASMRKFWSDEQYF.

The chain combines TRBV7-9 with TRBJ1-5; D is perhaps TRBD1 (5 bases). This CDR3 region has 16 residues. Per germline, CDR1 SEHNR and CDR2 FQNEAQ (reference sequence). Between the trimmed V and J ends, which lost 4 bases and 2 bases, there was a span of 15 bases. This chain's CDR3 is CASSYGAERGNQPQHF. In DNA form, the CDR3 reads TGTGCCAGCAGCTACGGGGCCGAGCGGGGCAATCAGCCCCAGCATTTT.

This chain connects TRBV24-1 to TRBJ1-6; D may be TRBD1 (6 bases). V was pared by 9 bases and J by 2 bases, with 19 bases between. The CDR3 spans 17 residues. CDR1 is KGHDR and CDR2 is SFDVKD in the germline V gene. The CDR3 region is CATPRTVARPYNSPLHF. The DNA of the CDR3 is TGTGCCACCCCCCGGACAGTCGCCAGGCCCTATAATTCACCCCTCCACTTT.

This chain uses TRBV12-3 or TRBV12-4 with TRBJ1-1; a weak D match, TRBD1 (5 bases). Trimming cost V 3 bases and J 4 bases, with 9 bases left between them. CDR3 size: 13 residues. For the CDR3, the DNA is TGTGCCAGCAGTTTTTCGGGGGTCACTGAAGCTTTCTTT. Residues: CASSFSGVTEAFF.

The chain is built from TRBV6-5 and TRBJ1-5; D ambiguous. The CDR3 runs to 13 residues. V lost 6 bases, J lost 6 bases, and 12 bases lay in between. CDR1 is MNHEY and CDR2 is SVGAGI in the germline V gene. The CDR3 loop reads CASSPGLRQPQHF. CDR3 sequence (DNA): TGTGCCAGCAGCCCCGGACTCCGTCAGCCCCAGCATTTT.

A single count supports this clone. Mismatch with germline at one junction end may stem from a read error. The rearrangement links TRBV6-5 to TRBJ2-3, with D perhaps matching TRBD2 (6 bases). Germline assignment: CDR1 MNHEY and CDR2 SVGAGI. The CDR3 is 15 amino acids. The DNA for the CDR3 is TGTGCCAGCAGTTACGGGGGAGGCCGCACAAATACGCAGTATTTT. The encoded protein is CASSYGGGRTNTQYF.

The rearrangement links TRBV7-9 to TRBJ1-2; a possible D gene is TRBD1 (6 bases). This CDR3 region has 17 residues. Trimming took 5 bases from V and 0 from J, leaving 19 bases between them. Germline loops: CDR1 SEHNR, CDR2 FQNEAQ (reference sequence). CDR3 loop: CASSHNLRDTTNYGYTF. CDR3 DNA: TGTGCCAGCAGCCATAATCTCCGGGACACCACTAACTATGGCTACACCTTC.

In this sample, this clone turned up many times. The rearrangement joins TRBV11-2 to TRBJ2-7; D uncertain. The CDR3 consists of 14 residues. The V gene lost 4 bases and the J gene lost 4 bases, with 14 bases spanning the gap. Germline loops: CDR1 SGHAT, CDR2 FQNNGV. CDR3 sequence reads: CASSSPTETYEQYF. Here the CDR3 DNA reads TGTGCCAGCAGCTCTCCGACTGAAACGTACGAGCAGTACTTC.

The chain is built from TRBV7-9 and TRBJ2-1; D is ambiguous. Germline lookup yields CDR1 SEHNR and CDR2 FQNEAQ (reference sequence). The ends were cut back, 5 bases at V and 0 bases at J, with 14 bases in the middle. The CDR3 totals 16 residues. The DNA for the CDR3 is TGTGCCAGCAGCCCCGGCATGGGCCCCTCCTACAATGAGCAGTTCTTC. It is translated as CASSPGMGPSYNEQFF. Variable domain in full (rest from reference TRBV7-9 and TRBJ2-1): DTGVSQNPRHKITKRGQNVTFRCDPISEHNRLYWYRQTLGQGPEFLTYFQNEAQLEKSRLLSDRFSAERPKGSFSTLEIQRTEQGDSAMYLCASSPGMGPSYNEQFFGPGTRLTVL.

The chain couples TRBV5-8 to TRBJ1-1, with TRBD1 as a possible D gene (6 bases). V gave up 4 bases and J gave up 0 bases, with 22 bases separating them. CDR1 is SGHTS and CDR2 is YDEGEE in the germline V gene. This CDR3 contains 18 residues. CDR3 region: CASSAEGSTGFMNTEAFF. The CDR3 DNA sequence: TGTGCCAGCAGCGCCGAAGGCTCGACAGGCTTCATGAACACTGAAGCTTTCTTT.

V and J are TRBV7-3 and TRBJ2-3; TRBD2 aligns across 13 bases. Trimming cost V 0 bases and J 5 bases; bases outside gene matches: 5. From germline, CDR1 is SGHTA and CDR2 FQGTGA. This CDR3 spans 17 amino acids. The CDR3 spells CASSLTLLAGGVDTQYF. CDR3 nucleotides: TGTGCCAGCAGCTTAACGTTACTAGCGGGAGGGGTAGATACGCAGTATTTT. The variable domain in full, with the rest retrieved from reference TRBV7-3 and TRBJ2-3, is GAGVSQTPSNKVTEKGKYVELRCDPISGHTALYWYRQSLGQGPEFLIYFQGTGAADDSGLPNDRFFAVRPEGSVSTLKIQRTERGDSAVYLCASSLTLLAGGVDTQYFGPGTRLTVL.

This chain links TRBV28 with TRBJ2-7; 7 bases match TRBD1. The CDR3 is made up of 14 amino acids. V lost 6 bases, J lost 5 bases, and 10 bases stayed unmatched. Germline-derived CDR1 and CDR2 are MDHEN and SYDVKM. CDR3 loop: CASSLSDRDDEQYF. In DNA form, the CDR3 reads TGTGCCAGCAGCCTGAGTGACAGGGATGACGAGCAGTACTTC.

V and J are TRBV27 and TRBJ2-3; 9 nucleotides line up with TRBD1. Per the germline V gene, CDR1 is MNHEY and CDR2 is SMNVEV (reference sequence). The CDR3 spans 17 residues. The J segment lost 0 bases and the V segment lost 5 bases, leaving 9 bases of the junction unmatched. The CDR3 is CASSADRGPTSTDTQYF. The CDR3 DNA reads as TGTGCCAGCAGTGCGGACAGGGGCCCCACTAGCACAGATACGCAGTATTTT.

This sequence joins TRBV5-4 and TRBJ1-1; D ambiguous. V was shortened by 4 bases and J by 4 bases, with 8 bases between the two germline ends. The CDR3 length is 12 residues. Germline CDR1 SGHNT, CDR2 YYREEE (reference sequence). Here the CDR3 DNA reads TGTGCCAGCAGCGCCTCTACCACTGAAGCTTTCTTT. It encodes CASSASTTEAFF.

CDR3 coding DNA: TGTGCCAGCAGTTCCGACAGGGTGGGGATGAACACTGAAGCTTTCTTT. Protein sequence: CASSSDRVGMNTEAFF. The rearrangement joins TRBV4-2 to TRBJ1-1; 7 nucleotides line up with TRBD1. The CDR3 is made up of 16 amino acids. J was trimmed by 0 bases and V by 6 bases; bases with no gene match: 10. Germline CDR1 reads LGHNA; CDR2 reads YNFKEQ.

V gene TRBV7-6 combines with J gene TRBJ1-3; 10 nucleotides align to TRBD1. Unmatched junction bases numbered 12, after V lost 0 bases and J lost 4 bases. Germline loops: CDR1 SGHVS, CDR2 FNYEAQ. This CDR3 spans 19 amino acids. The CDR3 DNA reads TGTGCCAGCAGCTTAGCAACAGCCCCGGGACAGGGGCCAGGAAACACCATATATTTT. Translation: CASSLATAPGQGPGNTIYF.

The chain links TRBV29-1 to TRBJ2-7, with 7 bases fitting TRBD2. J lost 6 bases, V lost 7 bases, and 9 bases had no gene match. Germline V gene sequence: CDR1 SQVTM, CDR2 ANQGSEA. The CDR3 spans 12 residues. CDR3 sequence (DNA): TGCAGCGCCGGGGGAGGGGTAATCGAGCAGTACTTC. As protein: CSAGGGVIEQYF.

The J gene is TRBJ2-5, the V gene TRBV7-9; 11 nucleotides match TRBD1. CDR1 is SEHNR and CDR2 is FQNEAQ in the germline V gene (reference sequence). V was clipped by 5 bases and J by 7 bases; unmatched bases: 6. The CDR3 totals 14 residues. The CDR3 sequence is CASSRTGTGGTQYF. The CDR3 DNA is TGTGCCAGCAGCCGAACCGGGACAGGGGGGACCCAGTACTTC.